The 2 T cell receptor beta chains listed next were all sequenced from one sample in a study of prognosis after radiotherapy for stage I lung cancer. Amplification of TCR beta CDR3 from genomic DNA used two-round multiplex PCR. Primers (each specific to one TRBV or TRBJ gene) were used in first-round PCR. TCRdb used MiXCR to reprocess the multiplex PCR reads, holding one entry per CDR3 protein. The sample shows fewer than 40,000 distinct CDR3 sequences, about 33% of them seen only once. The sample in question was PBMCs, obtained before or after stereotactic body radiation therapy (not recorded which). The receptors shown here come from a donor over 45 with non-small cell lung cancer.

This clonotype appeared many times. The chain has TRBV3-1 and TRBJ1-5, with D perhaps TRBD1 (5 bases). This CDR3 has 15 amino acids. Germline CDR1 is LGHDT and CDR2 is YNNKEL (reference sequence). V lost 5 bases and J 3 bases, leaving 14 bases between the germline ends. CDR3 DNA: TGTGCCAGCAGCTTCGGGGGAGAGGACAATCAGCCCCAGCATTTT. This codes for CASSFGGEDNQPQHF.

This clonotype was counted ten times or more. The chain couples TRBV9 to TRBJ1-6; 7 bases agree with TRBD1. The germline gives CDR1 SGDLS, CDR2 YYNGEE. V gave up 3 bases and J gave up 10 bases; unmatched junction bases: 7. This CDR3 is 14 amino acids long. For the CDR3, the DNA is TGTGCCAGCAGCGCAGGGGGTAGTGGGTCACCCCTCCACTTT. Translated, it gives CASSAGGSGSPLHF. The full variable domain, its missing parts supplied by reference TRBV9 and TRBJ1-6, is DSGVTQTPKHLITATGQRVTLRCSPRSGDLSVYWYQQSLDQGLQFLIQYYNGEERAKGNILERFSAQQFPDLHSELNLSSLELGDSALYFCASSAGGSGSPLHFGNGTRLTVT.